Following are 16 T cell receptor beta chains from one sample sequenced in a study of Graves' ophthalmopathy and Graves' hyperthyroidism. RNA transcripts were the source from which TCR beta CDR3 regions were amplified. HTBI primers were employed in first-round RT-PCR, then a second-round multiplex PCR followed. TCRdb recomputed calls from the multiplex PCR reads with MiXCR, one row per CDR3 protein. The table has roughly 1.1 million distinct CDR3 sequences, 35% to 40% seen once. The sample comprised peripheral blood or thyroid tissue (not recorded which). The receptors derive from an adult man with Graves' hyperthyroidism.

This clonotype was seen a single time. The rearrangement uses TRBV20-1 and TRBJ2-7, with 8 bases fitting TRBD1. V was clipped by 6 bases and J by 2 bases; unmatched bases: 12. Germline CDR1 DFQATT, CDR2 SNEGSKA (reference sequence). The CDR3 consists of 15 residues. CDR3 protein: CSAPDFGTGTYEQYF. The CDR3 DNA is TGCAGTGCGCCCGATTTCGGGACAGGCACCTACGAGCAGTACTTC.

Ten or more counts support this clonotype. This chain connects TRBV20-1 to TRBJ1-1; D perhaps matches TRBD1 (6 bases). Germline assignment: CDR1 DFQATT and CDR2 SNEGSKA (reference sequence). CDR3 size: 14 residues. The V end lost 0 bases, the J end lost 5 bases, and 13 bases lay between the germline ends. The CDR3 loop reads CSAREVGGWTEAFF. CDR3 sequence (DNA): TGCAGTGCTAGAGAGGTAGGGGGTTGGACTGAAGCTTTCTTT.

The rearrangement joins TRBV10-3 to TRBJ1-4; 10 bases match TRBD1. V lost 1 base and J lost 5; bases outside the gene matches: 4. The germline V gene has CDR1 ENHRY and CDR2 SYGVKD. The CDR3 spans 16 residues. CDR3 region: CAISEFSGQGNEKLFF. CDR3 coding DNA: TGTGCCATCAGTGAGTTTTCGGGACAGGGGAATGAAAAACTGTTTTTT.

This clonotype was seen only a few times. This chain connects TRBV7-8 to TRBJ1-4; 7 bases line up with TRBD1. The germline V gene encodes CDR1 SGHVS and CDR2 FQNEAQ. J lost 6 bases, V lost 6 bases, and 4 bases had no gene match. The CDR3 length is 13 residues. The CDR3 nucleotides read TGTGCCAGCAGGTCTGGGACAGATGAAAAACTGTTTTTT. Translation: CASRSGTDEKLFF.

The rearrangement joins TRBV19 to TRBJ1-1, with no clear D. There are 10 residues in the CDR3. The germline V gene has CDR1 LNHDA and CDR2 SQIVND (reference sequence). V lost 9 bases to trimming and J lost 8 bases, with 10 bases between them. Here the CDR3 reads CASGYREAFF. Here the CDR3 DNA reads TGTGCCAGCGGTTATAGGGAAGCTTTCTTT.

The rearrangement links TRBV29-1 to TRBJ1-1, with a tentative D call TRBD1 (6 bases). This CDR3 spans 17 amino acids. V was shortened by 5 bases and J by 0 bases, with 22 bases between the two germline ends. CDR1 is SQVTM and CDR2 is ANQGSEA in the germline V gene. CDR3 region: CSVPPPGASSMNTEAFF. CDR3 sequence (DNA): TGCAGCGTTCCACCTCCGGGGGCGTCTTCCATGAACACTGAAGCTTTCTTT.

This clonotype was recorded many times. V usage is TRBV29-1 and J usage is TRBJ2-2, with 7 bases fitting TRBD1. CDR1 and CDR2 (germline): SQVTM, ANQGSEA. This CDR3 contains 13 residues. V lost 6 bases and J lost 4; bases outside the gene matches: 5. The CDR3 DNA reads TGCAGCGTGGGACAGTTCGGCACCGGGGAGCTGTTTTTT. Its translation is CSVGQFGTGELFF.

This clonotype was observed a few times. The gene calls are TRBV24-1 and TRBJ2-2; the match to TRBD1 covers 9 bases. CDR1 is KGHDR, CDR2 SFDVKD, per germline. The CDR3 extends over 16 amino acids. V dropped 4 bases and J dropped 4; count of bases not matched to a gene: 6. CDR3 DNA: TGTGCCACCAGTGAGGCACAGGGGGCTATCACCGGGGAGCTGTTTTTT. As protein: CATSEAQGAITGELFF.

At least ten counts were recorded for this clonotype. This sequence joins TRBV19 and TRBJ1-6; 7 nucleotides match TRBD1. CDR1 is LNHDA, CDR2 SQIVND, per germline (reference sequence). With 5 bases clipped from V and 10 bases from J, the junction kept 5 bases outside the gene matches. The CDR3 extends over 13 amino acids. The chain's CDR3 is CASSDRVGSPLHF. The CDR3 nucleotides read TGTGCCAGTAGTGACAGGGTTGGGTCACCCCTCCACTTT.

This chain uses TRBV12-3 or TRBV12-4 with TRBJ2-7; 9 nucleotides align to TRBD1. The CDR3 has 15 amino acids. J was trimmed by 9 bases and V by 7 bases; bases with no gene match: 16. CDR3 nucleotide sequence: TGTGCCAGCACGAGCGCCGACAGGGGGAGGTTGGGGCAGTACTTC. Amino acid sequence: CASTSADRGRLGQYF.

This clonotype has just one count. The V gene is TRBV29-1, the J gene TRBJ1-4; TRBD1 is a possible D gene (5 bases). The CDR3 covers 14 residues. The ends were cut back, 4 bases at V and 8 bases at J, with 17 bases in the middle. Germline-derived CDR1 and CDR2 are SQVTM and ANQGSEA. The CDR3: CSVAPGGEEEKLFF. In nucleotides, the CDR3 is TGCAGCGTTGCGCCCGGGGGAGAGGAGGAAAAACTGTTTTTT.

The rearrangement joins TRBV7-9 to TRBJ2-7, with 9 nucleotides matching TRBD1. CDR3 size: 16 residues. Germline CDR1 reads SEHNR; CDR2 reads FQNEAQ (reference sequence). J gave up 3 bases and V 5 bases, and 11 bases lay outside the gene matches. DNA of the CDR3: TGTGCCAGCAGCCCGATCCCGGGGACAGGGTTCTACGAGCAGTACTTC. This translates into CASSPIPGTGFYEQYF.

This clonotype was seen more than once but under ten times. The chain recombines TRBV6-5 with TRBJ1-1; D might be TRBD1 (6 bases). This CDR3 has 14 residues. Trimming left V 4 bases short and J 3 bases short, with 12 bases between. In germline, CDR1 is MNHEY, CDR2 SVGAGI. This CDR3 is CASSSPQGYTEAFF. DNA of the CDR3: TGTGCCAGCAGTTCCCCCCAGGGGTACACTGAAGCTTTCTTT.

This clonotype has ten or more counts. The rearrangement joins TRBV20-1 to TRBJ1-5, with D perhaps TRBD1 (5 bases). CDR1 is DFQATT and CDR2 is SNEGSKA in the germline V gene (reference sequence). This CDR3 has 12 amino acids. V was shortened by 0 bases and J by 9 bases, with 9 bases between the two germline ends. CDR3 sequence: CSARDQGRPQHF. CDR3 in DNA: TGCAGTGCTAGAGATCAGGGTCGGCCCCAGCATTTT.

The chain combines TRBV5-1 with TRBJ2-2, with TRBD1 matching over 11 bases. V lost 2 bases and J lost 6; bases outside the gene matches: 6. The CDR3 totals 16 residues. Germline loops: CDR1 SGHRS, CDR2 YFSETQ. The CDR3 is CASSLGQGATAGELFF. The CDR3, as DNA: TGCGCCAGCAGCTTAGGACAGGGGGCCACGGCCGGGGAGCTGTTTTTT.

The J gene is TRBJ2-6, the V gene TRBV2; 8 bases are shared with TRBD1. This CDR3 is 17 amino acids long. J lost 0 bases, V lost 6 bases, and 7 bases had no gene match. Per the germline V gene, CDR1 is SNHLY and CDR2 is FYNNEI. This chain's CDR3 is CASRADRAGSGANVLTF. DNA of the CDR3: TGTGCCAGCAGGGCGGACAGGGCAGGCTCTGGGGCCAACGTCCTGACTTTC.